This T cell receptor beta chain was captured by sequencing in a study of T cells in localized non-small cell lung cancer. Study results and caveats: Detection in adjacent lung was observed for a median around 59 of the top 100 tumor clones. Maximal T cell clonality occurred in uninvolved adjacent lung, with tumor ranking below it. Only one tumor region went through sequencing, so heterogeneity may still be there.

As for this clone: The antigen is undetermined.

Produced via immunoSEQ multiplex PCR; TCRdb's table is partial and in-frame only. This sample yields around 64,000 clones, of which about four fifths are seen a single time; roughly 5% belongs to the top ten. Per germline, CDR1 MNHEY and CDR2 SMNVEV (reference sequence). The CDR3 totals 15 residues. V lost 5 bases and J 3 bases, leaving 14 bases between the germline ends. This TCR was sampled from a man aged 35 to 69 with stage II lung adenocarcinoma. V usage is TRBV27 and J usage is TRBJ2-1; either TRBD1 or TRBD2 may fit D (5 bases each). Specimen: PBMCs, collected before any cancer treatment. CDR3 sequence (DNA): TGTGCCAGCAGTCTCCAGGGACCCTACTACAATGAGCAGTTCTTC. This sequence encodes CASSLQGPYYNEQFF.